This T cell receptor beta chain was found in a study of T cell responses to AZD1222 COVID-19 vaccine. Study-level points and caveats: Unmutated regions of variants are reportedly targeted by nearly half of spike-specific TCRs. White British donors predominated, females outnumbered males, and clonal diversity was possibly underestimated.

In regard to this clone: Its antigen is unidentified.

TCRdb's copy holds only in-frame clones and misses some; the assay was immunoSEQ multiplex PCR. The repertoire holds 120,000 to 150,000 clones, with roughly 88% as singletons. CDR1 and CDR2 (germline): SGHRS, YFSETQ. With 4 bases removed from V and 5 bases from J, the gap between germline ends came to 13 bases. CDR3 length: 14 amino acids. The TCR comes from an adult who received the MenACWY meningococcal vaccine as a control. The chain combines TRBV5-1 with TRBJ2-1; maybe TRBD1 (6 bases). This material consisted of peripheral blood, taken 28 days after the second dose of the MenACWY control vaccine. This chain's CDR3 is CASSTGGTNNEQFF. CDR3 in DNA: TGCGCCAGCAGCACTGGTGGGACAAACAATGAGCAGTTCTTC. The full variable domain, completed using reference TRBV5-1 and TRBJ2-1, is KAGVTQTPRYLIKTRGQQVTLSCSPISGHRSVSWYQQTPGQGLQFLFEYFSETQRNKGNFPGRFSGRQFSNSRSEMNVSTLELGDSALYLCASSTGGTNNEQFFGPGTRLTVL.